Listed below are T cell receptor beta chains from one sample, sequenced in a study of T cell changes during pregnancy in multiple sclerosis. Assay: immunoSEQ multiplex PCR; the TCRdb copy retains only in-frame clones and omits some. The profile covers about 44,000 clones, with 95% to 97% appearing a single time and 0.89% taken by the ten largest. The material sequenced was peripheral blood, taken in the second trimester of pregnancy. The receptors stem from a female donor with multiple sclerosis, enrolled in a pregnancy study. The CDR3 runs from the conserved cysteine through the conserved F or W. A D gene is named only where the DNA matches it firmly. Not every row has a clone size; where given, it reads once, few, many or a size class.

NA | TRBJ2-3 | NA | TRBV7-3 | TGTGCCAGCAGCCCAGGTCGGGGGAAGGATACGCAGTATTTT | CASSPGRGKDTQYF
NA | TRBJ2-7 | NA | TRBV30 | TGTGCCTGGAGTACTGTTGGGGCTGGCTCCTACGAGCAGTACTTC | CAWSTVGAGSYEQYF
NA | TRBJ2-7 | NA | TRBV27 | TGTGCCAGCGGGTGGGAAAGCCGGGACTTCGGCGAGCAGTACTTC | CASGWESRDFGEQYF
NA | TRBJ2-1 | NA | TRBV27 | TGTGCCAGCAGTGTCAGGGCTCATGAGCAGTTCTTC | CASSVRAHEQFF
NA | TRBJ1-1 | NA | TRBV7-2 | TGTGCCAGCAGCACCCGACCGGACAGAAACACTGAAGCTTTCTTT | CASSTRPDRNTEAFF
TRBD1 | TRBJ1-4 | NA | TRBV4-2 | TGTGCCAGCAGCCAAGATCGGGGGACAGGGAATGAAAAACTGTTTTTT | CASSQDRGTGNEKLFF
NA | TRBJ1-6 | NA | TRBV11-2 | TGTGCCAGCAGCTTAGTTGTAGGTCCCGGGGATTCACCCCTCCACTTT | CASSLVVGPGDSPLHF
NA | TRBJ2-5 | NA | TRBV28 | TGTGCCAGCAGTCCAAGGACTATCAGGGAGACCCAGTACTTC | CASSPRTIRETQYF
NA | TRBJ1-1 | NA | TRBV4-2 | TGTGCCAGCAGCCAAGATTGGCCCCCGGTGGGGGGAGCCACTGAAGCTTTCTTT | CASSQDWPPVGGATEAFF
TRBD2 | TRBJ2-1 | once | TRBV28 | TGTGCCAGCACCCCACTAGCGGGAGTTTCCAATGAGCAGTTCTTC | CASTPLAGVSNEQFF
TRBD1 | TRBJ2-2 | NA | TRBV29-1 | TGCAGCGTTTCCTCGCAGGACAGGGATAGCGGGGAGCTGTTTTTT | CSVSSQDRDSGELFF
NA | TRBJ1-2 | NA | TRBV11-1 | TGTGCCAGCAGCTTAGGGGAGGCAGGGAGCGGCTACACCTTC | CASSLGEAGSGYTF
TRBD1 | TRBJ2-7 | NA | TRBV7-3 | TGTGCCAGCAGCTCACAGGGGGGCGAGCAGTACTTC | CASSSQGGEQYF
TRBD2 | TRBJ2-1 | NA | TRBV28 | TGTGCCAGCAGTTTCGCGGGAGGAGGTTACAATGAGCAGTTCTTC | CASSFAGGGYNEQFF
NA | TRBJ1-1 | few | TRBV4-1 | TGCGCCAGCAGCCAAGGGGAGGAAGCTTTCTTT | CASSQGEEAFF
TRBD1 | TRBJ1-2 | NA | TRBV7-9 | TGTGCCAGCAGCCTCGGGACAGGGGAATTCTATGGCTACACCTTC | CASSLGTGEFYGYTF
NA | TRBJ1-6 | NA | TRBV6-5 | TGTGCCAGCAACACAGGGTTTAATAATTCACCCCTCCACTTT | CASNTGFNNSPLHF
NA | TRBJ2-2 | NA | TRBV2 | TGTGCCTCCTCCGGGACACAAAACACCGGGGAGCTGTTTTTT | CASSGTQNTGELFF
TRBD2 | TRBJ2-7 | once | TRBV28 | TGTGCCAGCAGTTTAGGTCTAGCGGGCCTTAAGAGCTCCTACGAGCAGTACTTC | CASSLGLAGLKSSYEQYF
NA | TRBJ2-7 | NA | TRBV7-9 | TGTGCCAGCAGCTTAGAAAAGGGGATTACCTACGAGCAGTACTTC | CASSLEKGITYEQYF
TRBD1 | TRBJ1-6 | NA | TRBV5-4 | TGTGCCAGCAGCTTGCTGGACAGGGGCTCACCCCTCCACTTT | CASSLLDRGSPLHF
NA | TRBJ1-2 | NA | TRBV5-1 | TGCGCCAGCAGTGGACCGACGCTTAGGGGTGGCTACACCTTC | CASSGPTLRGGYTF
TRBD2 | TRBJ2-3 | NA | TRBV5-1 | TGCGCCAGCAGCCCCGCCACTTGGCGGGGGGGACCCACAGATACGCAGTATTTT | CASSPATWRGGPTDTQYF
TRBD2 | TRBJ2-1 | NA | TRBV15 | TGTGCCACCAGCCCGCGAGGGACTAGCGGGAGCAATGAGCAGTTCTTC | CATSPRGTSGSNEQFF
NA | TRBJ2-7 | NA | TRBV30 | TGTGCCTGGAGTGTACGGCGGGGCTCCTACGAGCAGTACTTC | CAWSVRRGSYEQYF
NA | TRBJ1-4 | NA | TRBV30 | TGTGCCTGGGAACGGGTACCGGGGGGAAAACTGTTTTTT | CAWERVPGGKLFF
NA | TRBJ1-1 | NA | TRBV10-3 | TGTGCCATCAGCTCTAGACAGGTGGCGGCTGAAGCTTTCTTT | CAISSRQVAAEAFF
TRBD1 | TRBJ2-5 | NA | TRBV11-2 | TGTGCCAGCAGCTTAGGGGCGACAGGGGGCAAAGAGACCCAGTACTTC | CASSLGATGGKETQYF
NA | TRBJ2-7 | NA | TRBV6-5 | TGTGCCAGCAGTAGGACAGAAGCCTACGAGCAGTACTTC | CASSRTEAYEQYF
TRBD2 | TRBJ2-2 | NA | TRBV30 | TGTGCCTGGAGTCGGACTAGCACCGGGGAGCTGTTTTTT | CAWSRTSTGELFF
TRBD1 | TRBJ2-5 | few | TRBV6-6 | TGTGCCAGCAGTTACACTGATTTCGGGACAGCCCAGTACTTC | CASSYTDFGTAQYF
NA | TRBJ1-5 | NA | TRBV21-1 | TGTGCCAGCAGCCTGGAGGGATTAGGTCAGCCCCAGCATTTT | CASSLEGLGQPQHF
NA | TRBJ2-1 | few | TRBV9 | TGTGCCAGCAGCGTTACTTACAGGAATGAGCAGTTCTTC | CASSVTYRNEQFF
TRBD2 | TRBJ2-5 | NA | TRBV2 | TGTGCCAGCAGTCCCGGACTAGCGGGAGGGATCACGGAGACCCAGTACTTC | CASSPGLAGGITETQYF
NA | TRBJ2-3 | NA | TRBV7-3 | TGTGCCAGCAGCTTAGAGGGTTGGACAGATACGCAGTATTTT | CASSLEGWTDTQYF
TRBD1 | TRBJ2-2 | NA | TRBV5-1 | TGCGCCAGCAGCTTGTTAGGACAGGGGGCTACCGGGGAGCTGTTTTTT | CASSLLGQGATGELFF
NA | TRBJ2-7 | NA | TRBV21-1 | TGTGCCAGCAGCAAATTCGCGCGACTAGCAGAGGGGTACGAGCAGTACTTC | CASSKFARLAEGYEQYF
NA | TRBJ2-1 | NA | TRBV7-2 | TGTGCCAGCAGCTCCATAGCGGGTCGAGGGGGAGTCTCCTACAATGAGCAGTTCTTC | CASSSIAGRGGVSYNEQFF
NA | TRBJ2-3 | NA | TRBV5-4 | TGTGCCAGCAGCTCAACAGGGAAATTCACAGATACGCAGTATTTT | CASSSTGKFTDTQYF
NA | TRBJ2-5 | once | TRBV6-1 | TGTGCCAGCAGCCCAGGGGCCACCATTCAAGAGACCCAGTACTTC | CASSPGATIQETQYF
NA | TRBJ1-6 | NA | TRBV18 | TGTGCCAGCTCACTAGCCGGTGTACCCTATAATTCACCCCTCCACTTT | CASSLAGVPYNSPLHF
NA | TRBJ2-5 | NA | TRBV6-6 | TGTGCCAGCAGTTACGGGGGCGGGCCCCCAGAGACCCAGTACTTC | CASSYGGGPPETQYF
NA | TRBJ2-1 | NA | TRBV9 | TGTGCCAGCAGCCTGGGGCGGGGATCCTACAATGAGCAGTTCTTC | CASSLGRGSYNEQFF
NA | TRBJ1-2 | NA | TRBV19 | TGTGCCAGTAGTATTGATGGGGCCAGGGTCTACTATGGCTACACCTTC | CASSIDGARVYYGYTF
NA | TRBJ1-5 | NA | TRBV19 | TGTGCCACTAGGGGCAGGGGTAGCAATCAGCCCCAGCATTTT | CATRGRGSNQPQHF
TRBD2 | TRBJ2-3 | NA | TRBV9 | TGTGCCAGCAGAAGGGGCGGGAGCATAGGAGATACGCAGTATTTT | CASRRGGSIGDTQYF
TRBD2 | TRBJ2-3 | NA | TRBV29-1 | TGCAGCGCCTGGACTAGAAGAACGGATACGCAGTATTTT | CSAWTRRTDTQYF